These 22 T cell receptor beta chains share one sample of origin, sequenced in a study of shared clonotypes between healthy human individuals. Some clones are missing from TCRdb's copy, which holds only in-frame ones; the method was immunoSEQ multiplex PCR. The sample contains approximately 620,000 clones, more than 95% of which appear only once. The sample consisted of naive CD4+ T cells sorted from blood. Regarding subset: CD45RA+ positively selected. The receptors come from a woman younger than 45 in good health.

This clone is a singleton in its sample. Within the sample, other DNA sequences also encode this same CDR3. The gene calls are TRBV7-2 and TRBJ2-1, with D uncertain. Germline V gene data show CDR1 as SGHTA and CDR2 as FQGNSA. Trimming took off 0 bases at V and 0 bases at J, with 6 bases between the two ends. The CDR3 totals 15 residues. In nucleotides, the CDR3 is TGTGCCAGCAGCTTAGCTGTGAGCTCCTACAATGAGCAGTTCTTC. It translates to CASSLAVSSYNEQFF.

This chain links TRBV15 with TRBJ2-1, with TRBD2 matching 8 bases. Germline CDR1 and CDR2: LNHNV and YYDKDF (reference sequence). The CDR3 extends over 16 amino acids. The ends lost 4 bases at V and 4 bases at J; junction bases unmatched: 9. The CDR3, as DNA: TGTGCCACCAGCATGACGAGCGGGAGAAGGTACAATGAGCAGTTCTTC. It yields the protein CATSMTSGRRYNEQFF.

The chain combines TRBV9 with TRBJ2-6, with 8 bases that match TRBD2. Germline CDR1 is SGDLS and CDR2 is YYNGEE. The J segment lost 2 bases and the V segment lost 3 bases, leaving 10 bases of the junction unmatched. The CDR3 runs to 18 residues. The CDR3 here is CASSEPRGGRPGANVLTF. The DNA of the CDR3 is TGTGCCAGCAGCGAGCCCCGGGGGGGGCGGCCTGGGGCCAACGTCCTGACTTTC.

The chain links TRBV5-1 to TRBJ2-7, with 10 bases that match TRBD2. The germline CDR1 and CDR2 sequences are SGHRS and YFSETQ. Trimming removed 0 bases from V and 2 bases from J; junction bases left unmatched: 8. This CDR3 is built from 17 residues. The CDR3 reads CASSLGTSGGWAYEQYF. The CDR3 DNA sequence: TGCGCCAGCAGCTTGGGGACTAGCGGTGGTTGGGCCTACGAGCAGTACTTC.

The chain combines TRBV28 with TRBJ2-1; D call uncertain. Per germline, CDR1 MDHEN and CDR2 SYDVKM. There are 16 residues in the CDR3. Between the trimmed V and J ends, which lost 2 bases and 4 bases, there was a span of 15 bases. In DNA, the CDR3 is TGTGCCAGCAGTTTACCCGACACCTCCCATTACAATGAGCAGTTCTTC. Protein: CASSLPDTSHYNEQFF.

The V gene is TRBV28, the J gene TRBJ1-3; TRBD1 matches at 7 bases. V gave up 5 bases and J gave up 4 bases; unmatched junction bases: 11. CDR1 MDHEN and CDR2 SYDVKM come from the germline V gene. CDR3 length equals 16 residues. This CDR3 reads CASSLFYPGQGNTIYF. In nucleotides, the CDR3 is TGTGCCAGCAGTCTCTTTTACCCGGGACAGGGAAACACCATATATTTT.

The chain couples TRBV5-6 to TRBJ2-2; D perhaps matches TRBD1 (6 bases). The CDR3 is 13 residues long. Trimming shortened V by 2 bases and J by 6 bases, and 8 bases separated the two germline ends. Germline CDR1 is SGHDT and CDR2 is YYEEEE. CDR3 sequence reads: CASSLRQAGELFF. The CDR3 nucleotides are TGTGCCAGCAGCTTAAGACAGGCCGGGGAGCTGTTTTTT.

The chain joins TRBV28 to TRBJ2-2; perhaps TRBD1 as D (6 bases). The CDR3 spans 14 residues. Germline CDR1 reads MDHEN; CDR2 reads SYDVKM. Deletions cut 5 bases from V and 1 base from J, with 8 bases between. CDR3 nucleotide sequence: TGTGCCAGCAGTCTACAGGGGAACACCGGGGAGCTGTTTTTT. It encodes CASSLQGNTGELFF.

The chain recombines TRBV14 with TRBJ2-7; D is unresolved. The germline V gene encodes CDR1 SGHDN and CDR2 FVKESK. The germline V and J ends were trimmed by 5 bases and 3 bases, with 8 bases remaining between them. The CDR3 contains 12 residues. DNA of the CDR3: TGTGCCAGCAGCGCTCAAAACTACGAGCAGTACTTC. Translated: CASSAQNYEQYF.

In this sample, this clone turned up once. The chain uses TRBV5-8 and TRBJ1-2, with D uncertain. This CDR3 is 13 amino acids long. The ends were cut back, 1 base at V and 6 bases at J, with 10 bases in the middle. Germline V gives CDR1 SGHTS, CDR2 YDEGEE. The CDR3 nucleotides read TGTGCCAGCAGCTTGTTAAGGGCGGATGGCTACACCTTC. It yields the protein CASSLLRADGYTF.

The chain employs TRBV18 and TRBJ2-3; unclear D gene. The CDR3 covers 19 residues. V was pared by 4 bases and J by 2 bases, with 25 bases between. Looked up from germline, CDR1 is KGHSH and CDR2 is LQKENI. CDR3 in amino acids: CASSLQLKWAPHSTDTQYF. DNA for the CDR3: TGTGCCAGCTCACTACAGCTAAAATGGGCCCCTCATTCCACAGATACGCAGTATTTT.

This clone was counted once. CDR3 protein: CAWSVGGNTGELFF. CDR3 nucleotide sequence: TGTGCCTGGAGTGTAGGGGGGAACACCGGGGAGCTGTTTTTT. This rearrangement joins TRBV30 to TRBJ2-2; D may be TRBD1 (6 bases). The V gene lost 0 bases and the J gene lost 1 base, with 6 bases spanning the gap. Germline lookup yields CDR1 GTSNPN and CDR2 SVGIG (reference sequence). The CDR3 has 14 amino acids. The whole variable domain, remainder taken from reference TRBV30 and TRBJ2-2, is SQTIHQWPATLVQPVGSPLSLECTVEGTSNPNLYWYRQAAGRGLQLLFYSVGIGQISSEVPQNLSASRPQDRQFILSSKKLLLSDSGFYLCAWSVGGNTGELFFGEGSRLTVL.

This chain links TRBV28 with TRBJ2-7, with 7 bases fitting TRBD1. Germline V gene sequence: CDR1 MDHEN, CDR2 SYDVKM. V lost 6 bases to trimming and J lost 5 bases; unmatched junction nucleotides: 10. This CDR3 has 14 amino acids. The CDR3 DNA reads TGTGCCAGCAGCCCAACAGGGGTTAGCAACGAGCAGTACTTC. Its translation is CASSPTGVSNEQYF.

On this clone: The same CDR3 arises from other DNA sequences in this sample as well. The chain links TRBV5-1 to TRBJ2-7; no firm D call. The CDR3 is made up of 11 amino acids. Germline V gene data show CDR1 as SGHRS and CDR2 as YFSETQ. V was cut by 1 base and J by 4 bases, with 3 bases left in between. The CDR3 spells CASSLYYEQYF. As DNA, the CDR3 is TGCGCCAGCAGCTTGTATTACGAGCAGTACTTC.

V gene TRBV5-1 combines with J gene TRBJ1-4; possibly TRBD1 for D (5 bases). V was trimmed by 2 bases and J by 2 bases, leaving 16 bases between them. The CDR3 contains 17 residues. Per the germline V gene, CDR1 is SGHRS and CDR2 is YFSETQ. CDR3 protein: CASSLRPRQSTNEKLFF. CDR3 bases: TGCGCCAGCAGCTTAAGACCCCGACAGTCTACTAATGAAAAACTGTTTTTT.

The V gene is TRBV7-8, the J gene TRBJ2-2; 8 nucleotides align to TRBD1. CDR1 SGHVS and CDR2 FQNEAQ come from the germline V gene. With 6 bases clipped from V and 7 bases from J, the junction kept 7 bases outside the gene matches. This CDR3 region has 14 residues. This CDR3 is CASRKRQGNGELFF. The CDR3 DNA reads as TGTGCCAGCAGAAAGAGACAGGGGAACGGGGAGCTGTTTTTT.

The J gene is TRBJ2-7, the V gene TRBV7-8, with 10 bases identical to TRBD2. This CDR3 contains 14 residues. Germline lookup yields CDR1 SGHVS and CDR2 FQNEAQ. Trimming took 5 bases from V and 7 from J; bases not matched to a gene: 8. CDR3 DNA sequence: TGTGCCAGCAGCGAGGGGACTAGCGCCTTAGAGCAGTACTTC. Its protein is CASSEGTSALEQYF. Together with reference TRBV7-8 and TRBJ2-7, the CDR3 gives the full variable domain: GAGVSQSPRYKVAKRGQDVALRCDPISGHVSLFWYQQALGQGPEFLTYFQNEAQLDKSGLPSDRFFAERPEGSVSTLKIQRTQQEDSAVYLCASSEGTSALEQYFGPGTRLTVT.

The chain carries TRBV7-2 and TRBJ2-7; a possible D gene is TRBD2 (5 bases). The germline V and J ends were trimmed by 0 bases and 1 base, with 16 bases remaining between them. The CDR3 sequence is 17 residues long. The germline V gene has CDR1 SGHTA and CDR2 FQGNSA. CDR3 protein: CASSLAWHKGGSYEQYF. The CDR3 DNA sequence: TGTGCCAGCAGCTTAGCCTGGCACAAGGGCGGGTCCTACGAGCAGTACTTC.

This chain connects TRBV28 to TRBJ1-2; D may be TRBD1 (5 bases). The CDR3 runs to 14 residues. The germline gives CDR1 MDHEN, CDR2 SYDVKM. Trimming shortened V by 8 bases and J by 6 bases, and 19 bases separated the two germline ends. The CDR3 here is CASGARWRGDGYTF. CDR3 nucleotide sequence: TGTGCCAGCGGGGCCAGGTGGAGAGGGGATGGCTACACCTTC.

This chain uses TRBV2 with TRBJ2-5, with a tentative D call TRBD1 (7 bases). TRBJ2-7 explains the end of the DNA better; the J call may be wrong. The CDR3 sequence is 14 residues long. CDR1 and CDR2 from the germline V gene are SNHLY and FYNNEI. The CDR3 loop reads CASEGAGRSYEQYF. CDR3 coding DNA: TGTGCCAGCGAGGGGGCGGGACGCTCCTACGAGCAGTACTTC.

The chain recombines TRBV2 with TRBJ1-5; D unclear. Germline-derived CDR1 and CDR2 are SNHLY and FYNNEI. Trimming cost V 4 bases and J 0 bases, with 10 bases left between them. This CDR3 contains 15 residues. CDR3 coding DNA: TGTGCCAGCAGTGTCCGAGGGCTTAGCAATCAGCCCCAGCATTTT. As protein: CASSVRGLSNQPQHF. Drawing the rest from reference TRBV2 and TRBJ1-5, the complete variable domain is EPEVTQTPSHQVTQMGQEVILRCVPISNHLYFYWYRQILGQKVEFLVSFYNNEISEKSEIFDDQFSVERPDGSNFTLKIRSTKLEDSAMYFCASSVRGLSNQPQHFGDGTRLSIL.

This chain connects TRBV7-2 to TRBJ1-5; tentative D call: TRBD1 (6 bases). The CDR3 spans 15 residues. The V end was cut by 5 bases, the J end by 3 bases, with 14 bases between. CDR1 is SGHTA and CDR2 is FQGNSA in the germline V gene. This chain's CDR3 is CASSRGQGANQPQHF. The CDR3 DNA sequence: TGTGCCAGCAGCCGGGGGCAGGGCGCCAATCAGCCCCAGCATTTT.